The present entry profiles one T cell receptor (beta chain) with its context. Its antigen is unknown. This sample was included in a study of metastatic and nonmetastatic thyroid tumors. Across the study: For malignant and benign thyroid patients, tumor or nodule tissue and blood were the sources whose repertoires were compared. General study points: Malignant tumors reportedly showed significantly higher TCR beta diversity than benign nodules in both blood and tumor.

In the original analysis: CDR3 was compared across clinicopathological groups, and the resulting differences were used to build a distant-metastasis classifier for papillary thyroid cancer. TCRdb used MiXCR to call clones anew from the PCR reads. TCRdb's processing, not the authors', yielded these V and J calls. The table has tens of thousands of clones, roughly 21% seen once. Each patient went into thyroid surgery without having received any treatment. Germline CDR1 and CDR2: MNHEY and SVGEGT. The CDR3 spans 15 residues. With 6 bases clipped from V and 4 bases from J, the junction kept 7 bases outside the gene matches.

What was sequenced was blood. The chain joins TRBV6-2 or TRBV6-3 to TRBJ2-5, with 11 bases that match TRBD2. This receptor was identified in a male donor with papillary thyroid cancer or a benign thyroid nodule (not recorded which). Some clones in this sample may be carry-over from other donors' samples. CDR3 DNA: TGTGCCAGCAGATCGGTAGCGGGAGGGGGAGAGACCCAGTACTTC. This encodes CASRSVAGGGETQYF.